The text below deals with one TCR beta chain. This entry belongs to a study of blood T cell repertoires in COVID-19. Background on the study: Acute and convalescent COVID-19 samples came from the United States, Italy and Spain. Sources were T cells, B-cell-depleted T cells, or PBMCs; the material itself was cDNA or gDNA.

Authors' analysis steps: Reference gene primers were amplified, and this amplification served to estimate nucleated cell counts. TCRdb's table, derived via immunoSEQ multiplex PCR, lists solely in-frame clones and lacks some. The DNA gave D and trimming, while V, J and clone size come from that table. The sample has about 140,000 clones; over 75% are singletons. This CDR3 spans 14 amino acids. V shed 5 bases and J 5 bases; nucleotides not matched to a gene: 9. CDR1 is LNHDA, CDR2 SQIVND, per germline (reference sequence). The sequenced sample consisted of peripheral blood. This sequence originates from a woman between 45 and 65 years old with acute or convalescent COVID-19. The chain has TRBV19 and TRBJ2-7, with TRBD2 identical over 7 bases. The CDR3 reads CASSPLGGRNEQYF. In DNA form, the CDR3 reads TGTGCCAGTAGTCCGCTGGGGGGGAGGAACGAGCAGTACTTC.